This T cell receptor (beta chain) is drawn from a study of cytomegalovirus exposure and HLA in healthy donors. Regarding the study as a whole: It was 160 or so TCR beta chains that were listed as cytomegalovirus-associated. Confirmation in vitro established that a few CMV-associated chains were specific for CMV antigens.

Donors came from a validation cohort of 90 to 150 subjects, distinct from the first 666-subject cohort. A word on this clone: The antigen remains unidentified.

Clones were sequenced by immunoSEQ multiplex PCR, and TCRdb holds only the in-frame ones, with some missing. The sample carries over 100,000 clones, more than 70% recorded once. The sequencing input was PBMCs. This receptor was identified in a woman between 18 and 29 years old in good health and CMV-seronegative.

This chain's CDR3 is CASSVKGQGSYNEQFF. CDR3 in DNA: TGTGCCAGCAGCGTAAAGGGACAGGGATCCTACAATGAGCAGTTCTTC. This rearrangement joins TRBV9 to TRBJ2-1; 9 nucleotides align to TRBD1. The CDR3 extends over 16 amino acids. CDR1 SGDLS and CDR2 YYNGEE come from the germline V gene. V was clipped by 1 base and J by 1 base; unmatched bases: 3.